The 28 T cell receptor beta chains below all came from one sample that was sequenced in a study of blood T cell repertoires in COVID-19. Produced via immunoSEQ multiplex PCR; TCRdb's table is partial and in-frame only. The repertoire holds about 220,000 clones, with 75% to 90% as singletons. The sample was PBMCs or T cells enriched from blood (not recorded which). These receptors originate from a woman aged 18-35 years in a cohort exposed to, infected with or recovered from COVID-19 (not recorded which).

This rearrangement joins TRBV12-5 to TRBJ1-2, with D possibly TRBD1 on 6 matching bases. Germline loops: CDR1 LGHNT, CDR2 FRNRAP. This CDR3 comprises 14 residues. V lost 6 bases and J lost 2, with 13 bases in between. This CDR3 is CASGTLTGNYGYTF. The CDR3 DNA follows: TGTGCTAGTGGCACTCTTACAGGGAACTATGGCTACACCTTC. The entire variable domain, with the rest obtained from reference TRBV12-5 and TRBJ1-2, is as follows: DARVTQTPRHKVTEMGQEVTMRCQPILGHNTVFWYRQTMMQGLELLAYFRNRAPLDDSGMPKDRFSAEMPDATLATLKIQPSEPRDSAVYFCASGTLTGNYGYTFGSGTRLTVV.

V gene TRBV12-2 combines with J gene TRBJ1-2; TRBD1 reflects the table's D call only, with no check against the DNA. TRBV12-2 is a pseudogene segment. The CDR3 contains 12 residues. The CDR3 bases are TGTGCAAGTCGCTTCCTCACAAGAGGCTACACCTTC. Its protein product is CASRFLTRGYTF.

V is TRBV10-3 and J is TRBJ2-7, with D perhaps TRBD1 (6 bases). Per the germline V gene, CDR1 is ENHRY and CDR2 is SYGVKD. This CDR3 contains 16 residues. V lost 3 bases, J lost 7 bases, and 22 bases lay in between. CDR3 protein: CAISDPWTALQWEQYF. The CDR3 region has the DNA TGTGCCATCAGTGATCCCTGGACAGCCCTCCAATGGGAGCAGTACTTC.

The rearrangement links TRBV23-1 to TRBJ1-5; a weak D match, TRBD1 (6 bases). TRBV23-1 is classed as an ORF, of uncertain function. CDR3 length equals 19 residues. Deletions cut 1 base from V and 2 bases from J, with 21 bases between. Written as DNA, the CDR3 is TGCGCCAGCAGTCAATGGATGGGTTTTGGGGGCGACGGCAATCAGCCCCAGCATTTT. This sequence encodes CASSQWMGFGGDGNQPQHF.

The genes are TRBV7-9 and TRBJ2-7; a possible D gene is TRBD1 (6 bases). The CDR3 loop spans 14 amino acids. CDR1 is SEHNR, CDR2 FQNEAQ, per germline (reference sequence). V lost 5 bases to trimming and J lost 3 bases, with 14 bases between them. DNA of the CDR3: TGTGCCAGCAGCCGGATAGACAGGCTCTACGAGCAGTACTTC. Translated, it gives CASSRIDRLYEQYF.

The chain joins TRBV6-5 to TRBJ2-1; possibly TRBD2 for D (6 bases). Per germline, CDR1 MNHEY and CDR2 SVGAGI. The CDR3 spans 15 residues. V lost 6 bases, J lost 2 bases, and 14 bases lay in between. CDR3 protein: CASSQGGHPYNEQFF. CDR3 coding DNA: TGTGCCAGCAGCCAAGGAGGGCATCCCTACAATGAGCAGTTCTTC.

This clone was seen more than once but under ten times. The chain combines TRBV3-1 (or the pseudogene TRBV3-2) with TRBJ1-2, with a tentative D call TRBD1 (5 bases). Germline loops: CDR1 LGHDT, CDR2 YNNKEL (reference sequence). The CDR3 runs 13 residues. Trimming took off 0 bases at V and 7 bases at J, with 9 bases between the two ends. The CDR3 nucleotides are TGTGCCAGCAGCCAAGAAGGGGCGCCTGGCTACACCTTC. Its protein is CASSQEGAPGYTF.

CDR3 nucleotide sequence: TGTGCCAGCAGTTTGACGGGTGAGCAGTTCTTC. It encodes CASSLTGEQFF. The chain couples TRBV6-2 or TRBV6-3 to TRBJ2-1, with D uncertain. The CDR3 has 11 amino acids. V shed 4 bases and J shed 9 bases, with 7 bases lying between them. CDR1 MNHEY and CDR2 SVGEGT come from the germline V gene.

J is TRBJ1-2 and V is TRBV5-1; D perhaps matches TRBD1 (6 bases). Germline CDR1 and CDR2: SGHRS and YFSETQ. The V and J ends lost 4 bases and 0 bases respectively, with 10 bases between them. This CDR3 region has 14 residues. The CDR3 reads CASSITGTNYGYTF. The CDR3, as DNA: TGCGCCAGCAGCATAACAGGGACTAACTATGGCTACACCTTC.

This rearrangement joins TRBV2 to TRBJ2-1; the D gene is possibly TRBD1 (6 bases). Per the germline V gene, CDR1 is SNHLY and CDR2 is FYNNEI. This CDR3 comprises 13 residues. V was trimmed by 4 bases and J by 5 bases, leaving 9 bases between them. In nucleotides, the CDR3 is TGTGCCAGCAGTGCCAGGGGACACAATGAGCAGTTCTTC. Amino acid sequence: CASSARGHNEQFF.

The V gene is TRBV19, the J gene TRBJ1-5; 7 bases map to TRBD1. Losses at the gene ends were 3 bases for V and 6 bases for J; bases not matched to a gene: 5. This CDR3 comprises 14 residues. CDR1 is LNHDA and CDR2 is SQIVND in the germline V gene (reference sequence). CDR3: CASSIGTVAQPQHF. The CDR3 DNA sequence: TGTGCCAGTAGTATCGGGACAGTTGCTCAGCCCCAGCATTTT.

The chain combines TRBV29-1 with TRBJ1-2; D remains unclear. V was shortened by 5 bases and J by 3 bases, with 16 bases between the two germline ends. Germline V gene lookup returns CDR1 SQVTM and CDR2 ANQGSEA. The CDR3 sequence is 14 residues long. The DNA of the CDR3 is TGCAGCGTTTCGGGTCCTTCCCCACACTATGGCTACACCTTC. It is translated as CSVSGPSPHYGYTF.

The chain joins TRBV2 to TRBJ2-5; 10 nucleotides agree with TRBD2. Per germline, CDR1 SNHLY and CDR2 FYNNEI. The trim removed 7 bases at V and 1 base at J, leaving 9 bases unmatched. CDR3 length equals 16 residues. In DNA form, the CDR3 reads TGTGCCAGCACCCCCCGTACTAGCGGGGCCCAAGAGACCCAGTACTTC. Its translation: CASTPRTSGAQETQYF.

This chain joins TRBV12-3 or TRBV12-4 and TRBJ1-2, with D unresolved. The CDR3 sequence is 13 residues long. Trimming cost V 2 bases and J 1 base, with 5 bases left between them. DNA of the CDR3: TGTGCCAGCAGTTTAAACAGTAACTATGGCTACACCTTC. Amino acid sequence: CASSLNSNYGYTF.

V and J are TRBV6-1 and TRBJ1-3; D not resolved. The CDR3 has 14 residues. The V and J ends lost 0 bases and 1 base respectively, with 4 bases between them. From germline, CDR1 is MNHNS and CDR2 SASEGT. CDR3 coding DNA: TGTGCCAGCAGTGAAGCCCGTTCTGGAAACACCATATATTTT. Encoded protein: CASSEARSGNTIYF.

In this sample, this clone turned up once. J is TRBJ1-2 and V is TRBV24-1; unclear D gene. Germline V gives CDR1 KGHDR, CDR2 SFDVKD. The CDR3 is 13 amino acids. Trimming stripped 4 bases from V and 4 bases from J, with 9 bases between. The CDR3 DNA sequence: TGTGCCACCAGTGAAGGCGGGCCCTATGGCTACACCTTC. Translating gives CATSEGGPYGYTF.

The chain is built from TRBV5-1 and TRBJ1-1; 8 bases line up with TRBD1. The CDR3 totals 14 residues. With 4 bases clipped from V and 5 bases from J, the junction kept 7 bases outside the gene matches. Germline-derived CDR1 and CDR2 are SGHRS and YFSETQ. CDR3 sequence (DNA): TGCGCCAGCAGCCTCGGACAGGGCGGTACTGAAGCTTTCTTT. It is translated as CASSLGQGGTEAFF.

V usage is TRBV3-1 (or the pseudogene TRBV3-2) and J usage is TRBJ2-1, with a possible D match to TRBD1 (6 bases). Per the germline V gene, CDR1 is LGHDT and CDR2 is YNNKEL (reference sequence). The CDR3 length is 14 residues. Trimming left V 2 bases short and J 7 bases short, with 12 bases between. DNA of the CDR3: TGTGCCAGCAGCCAAAGGGGGAGTTTAAATGAGCAGTTCTTC. Its translation is CASSQRGSLNEQFF.

This sequence joins TRBV29-1 and TRBJ2-1, with 8 bases identical to TRBD1. This CDR3 spans 13 amino acids. V was pared by 2 bases and J by 9 bases, with 6 bases of the junction left unmatched. CDR1 SQVTM and CDR2 ANQGSEA come from the germline V gene. CDR3 residues: CSVEMGQAVEQFF. Here the CDR3 DNA reads TGCAGCGTTGAAATGGGACAGGCTGTTGAGCAGTTCTTC.

The chain uses TRBV27 and TRBJ2-3; TRBD2 matches 8 bases. V lost 6 bases to trimming and J lost 2 bases; unmatched junction nucleotides: 16. The CDR3 spans 18 residues. Per germline, CDR1 MNHEY and CDR2 SMNVEV (reference sequence). The CDR3 DNA reads as TGTGCCAGCAGCCGATTGCCTTTAGCGGGACTTCACACAGATACGCAGTATTTT. Protein sequence: CASSRLPLAGLHTDTQYF.

This clone was seen a single time. The chain is built from TRBV7-9 and TRBJ1-2, with 7 bases lining up with TRBD1. Per the germline V gene, CDR1 is SEHNR and CDR2 is FQNEAQ (reference sequence). V lost 4 bases to trimming and J lost 4 bases; unmatched junction nucleotides: 9. This CDR3 region has 15 residues. The CDR3 nucleotides are TGTGCCAGCAGCTCCGTCGAAGGGGGCGTCTATGGCTACACCTTC. As protein: CASSSVEGGVYGYTF.

V usage is TRBV28 and J usage is TRBJ1-6; the D is unclear. The CDR3 has 13 residues. The V end lost 5 bases, the J end lost 3 bases, and 5 bases lay between the germline ends. CDR1 and CDR2 from the germline V gene are MDHEN and SYDVKM. The CDR3 nucleotides read TGTGCCAGCAGTCTAGACTATAATTCACCCCTCCACTTT. Residues: CASSLDYNSPLHF.

This clone has only one observation. The chain is built from TRBV5-1 and TRBJ2-3, with 11 bases identical to TRBD2. Looked up from germline, CDR1 is SGHRS and CDR2 is YFSETQ. This CDR3 spans 18 amino acids. V lost 0 bases to trimming and J lost 2 bases; unmatched junction nucleotides: 8. The CDR3 here is CASSLDFRLAGNTDTQYF. The CDR3 DNA reads as TGCGCCAGCAGCTTGGATTTTCGACTAGCGGGGAACACAGATACGCAGTATTTT.

The genes are TRBV15 and TRBJ1-1, with unresolved D. CDR1 is LNHNV and CDR2 is YYDKDF in the germline V gene (reference sequence). Trimming shortened V by 5 bases and J by 3 bases, and 16 bases separated the two germline ends. The CDR3 totals 15 residues. CDR3 DNA: TGTGCCACCAGCCGAGGAGAGTCCCTAGACACTGAAGCTTTCTTT. Protein sequence: CATSRGESLDTEAFF.

The V gene is TRBV11-2, the J gene TRBJ2-7, with 7 bases identical to TRBD2. J gave up 6 bases and V 1 base, and 9 bases lay outside the gene matches. The CDR3 contains 15 residues. Germline CDR1 reads SGHAT; CDR2 reads FQNNGV. CDR3 nucleotides: TGTGCCAGCAGCTTAGTTGGGGGGGAACTCTCCGAGCAGTACTTC. Translating gives CASSLVGGELSEQYF.

The J gene is TRBJ2-7, the V gene TRBV18, with a possible D match to TRBD2 (5 bases). This CDR3 has 15 residues. The germline gives CDR1 KGHSH, CDR2 LQKENI. V was pared by 3 bases and J by 6 bases, with 18 bases between. CDR3 sequence (DNA): TGTGCCAGCTCACCTCCCGGACTCCGCTATAGCGAGCAGTACTTC. It codes for CASSPPGLRYSEQYF.

This sequence joins TRBV10-3 and TRBJ2-7; 9 nucleotides align to TRBD1. Losses at the gene ends were 9 bases for V and 2 bases for J; bases not matched to a gene: 11. The CDR3 extends over 15 amino acids. CDR1 is ENHRY and CDR2 is SYGVKD in the germline V gene. DNA of the CDR3: TGTGCCATTCAGAGTGGGACAGGGATTACCTACGAGCAGTACTTC. This codes for CAIQSGTGITYEQYF.

The V call is TRBV7-9, the J call TRBJ2-7; possibly TRBD1 for D (6 bases). Germline V lookup: CDR1 SEHNR, CDR2 FQNEAQ (reference sequence). V gave up 8 bases and J gave up 6 bases, with 20 bases separating them. The CDR3 totals 14 residues. The DNA for the CDR3 is TGTGCCAGCTCAAAGACAGGCGAAATTAGCGAGCAGTACTTC. This encodes CASSKTGEISEQYF.